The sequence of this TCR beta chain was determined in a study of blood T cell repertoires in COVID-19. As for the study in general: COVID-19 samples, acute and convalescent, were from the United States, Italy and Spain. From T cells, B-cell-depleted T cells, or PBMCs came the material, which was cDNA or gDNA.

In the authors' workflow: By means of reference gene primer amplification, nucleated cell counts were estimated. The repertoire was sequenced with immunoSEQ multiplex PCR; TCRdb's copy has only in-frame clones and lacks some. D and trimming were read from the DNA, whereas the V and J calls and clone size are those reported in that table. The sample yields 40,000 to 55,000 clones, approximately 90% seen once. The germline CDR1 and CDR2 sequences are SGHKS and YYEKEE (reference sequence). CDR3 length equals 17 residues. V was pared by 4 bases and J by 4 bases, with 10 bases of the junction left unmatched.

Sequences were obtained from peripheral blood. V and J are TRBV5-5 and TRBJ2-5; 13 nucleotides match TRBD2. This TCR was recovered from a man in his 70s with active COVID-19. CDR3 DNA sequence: TGTGCCAGCAGCCGGACTAGCGGGGGAGCCACTTCAGAGACCCAGTACTTC. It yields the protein CASSRTSGGATSETQYF.